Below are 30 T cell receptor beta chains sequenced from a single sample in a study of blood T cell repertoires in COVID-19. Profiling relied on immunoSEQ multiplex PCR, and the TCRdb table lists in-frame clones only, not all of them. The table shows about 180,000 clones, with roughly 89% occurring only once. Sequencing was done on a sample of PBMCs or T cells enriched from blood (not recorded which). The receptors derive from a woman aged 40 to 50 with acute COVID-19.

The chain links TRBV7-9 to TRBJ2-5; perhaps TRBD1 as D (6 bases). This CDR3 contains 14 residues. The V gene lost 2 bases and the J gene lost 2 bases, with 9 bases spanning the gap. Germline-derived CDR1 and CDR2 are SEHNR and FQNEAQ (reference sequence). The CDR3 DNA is TGTGCCAGCAGCTTAAGGGACAAACAAGAGACCCAGTACTTC. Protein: CASSLRDKQETQYF.

CDR3 loop: CASSIAGESSYEQYF. CDR3 DNA: TGTGCCAGTAGTATTGCCGGGGAGAGCTCCTACGAGCAGTACTTC. The chain employs TRBV19 and TRBJ2-7; D perhaps matches TRBD2 (5 bases). This CDR3 has 15 amino acids. V was shortened by 3 bases and J by 0 bases, with 12 bases between the two germline ends. Germline CDR1 LNHDA, CDR2 SQIVND (reference sequence).

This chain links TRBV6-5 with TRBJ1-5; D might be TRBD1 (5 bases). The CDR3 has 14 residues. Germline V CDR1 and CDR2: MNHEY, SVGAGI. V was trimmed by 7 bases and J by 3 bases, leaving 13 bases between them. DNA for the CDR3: TGTGCCAGCATGGTAGGGGCCTACAATCAGCCCCAGCATTTT. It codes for CASMVGAYNQPQHF.

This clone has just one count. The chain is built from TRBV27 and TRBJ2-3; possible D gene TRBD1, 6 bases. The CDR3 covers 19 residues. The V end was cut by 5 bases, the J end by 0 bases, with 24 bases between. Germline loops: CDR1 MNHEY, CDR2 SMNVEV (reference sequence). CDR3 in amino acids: CASSITPPDRLISTDTQYF. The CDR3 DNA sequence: TGTGCCAGCAGTATAACCCCGCCGGACAGATTAATTAGCACAGATACGCAGTATTTT.

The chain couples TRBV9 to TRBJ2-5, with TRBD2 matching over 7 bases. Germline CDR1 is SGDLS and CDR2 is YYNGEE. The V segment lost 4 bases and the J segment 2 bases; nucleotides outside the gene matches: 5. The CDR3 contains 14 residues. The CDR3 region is CASSPGTTQETQYF. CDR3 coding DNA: TGTGCCAGCAGCCCCGGGACTACACAAGAGACCCAGTACTTC.

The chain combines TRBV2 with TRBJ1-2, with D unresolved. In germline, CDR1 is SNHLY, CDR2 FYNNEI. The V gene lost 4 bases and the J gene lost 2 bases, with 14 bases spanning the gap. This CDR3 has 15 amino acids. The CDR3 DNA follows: TGTGCCAGCAGTGGGTTGGAGAGAGGGAACTATGGCTACACCTTC. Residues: CASSGLERGNYGYTF.

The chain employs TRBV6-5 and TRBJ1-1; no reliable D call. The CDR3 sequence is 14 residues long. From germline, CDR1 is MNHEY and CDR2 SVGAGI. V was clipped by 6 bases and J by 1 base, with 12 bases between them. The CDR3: CASSPLTSNTEAFF. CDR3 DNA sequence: TGTGCCAGCAGCCCACTCACCTCGAACACTGAAGCTTTCTTT.

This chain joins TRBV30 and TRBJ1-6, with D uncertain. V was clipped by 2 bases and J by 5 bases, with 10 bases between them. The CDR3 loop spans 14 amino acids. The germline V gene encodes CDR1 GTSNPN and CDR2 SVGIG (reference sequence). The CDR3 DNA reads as TGTGCCTGGAGTCATTCGGGGAATAATTCACCCCTCCACTTT. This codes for CAWSHSGNNSPLHF.

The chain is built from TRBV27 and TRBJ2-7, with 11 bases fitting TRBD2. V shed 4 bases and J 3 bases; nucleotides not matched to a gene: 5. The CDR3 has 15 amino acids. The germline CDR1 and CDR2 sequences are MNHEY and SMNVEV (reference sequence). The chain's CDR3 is CASSSRTSGLYEQYF. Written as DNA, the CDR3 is TGTGCCAGCAGTTCCCGGACTAGCGGGCTCTACGAGCAGTACTTC.

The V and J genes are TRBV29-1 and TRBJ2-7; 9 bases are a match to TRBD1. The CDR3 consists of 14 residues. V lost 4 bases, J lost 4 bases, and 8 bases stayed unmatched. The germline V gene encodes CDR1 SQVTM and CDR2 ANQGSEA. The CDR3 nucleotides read TGCAGCGTTGTCTCCGGGACAGGGTCTTACGAGCAGTACTTC. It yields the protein CSVVSGTGSYEQYF.

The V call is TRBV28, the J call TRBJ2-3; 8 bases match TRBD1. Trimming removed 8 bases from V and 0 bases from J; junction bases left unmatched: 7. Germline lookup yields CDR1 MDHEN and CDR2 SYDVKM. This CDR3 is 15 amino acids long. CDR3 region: CASPPDRASTDTQYF. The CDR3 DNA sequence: TGTGCCAGCCCTCCGGACAGGGCGAGCACAGATACGCAGTATTTT.

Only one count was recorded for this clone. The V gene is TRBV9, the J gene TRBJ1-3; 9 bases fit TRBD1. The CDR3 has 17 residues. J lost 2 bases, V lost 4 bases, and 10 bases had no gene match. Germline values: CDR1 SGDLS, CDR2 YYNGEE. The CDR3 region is CASSPSPQGAAGNTIYF. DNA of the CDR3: TGTGCCAGCAGCCCCTCACCACAGGGGGCCGCTGGAAACACCATATATTTT.

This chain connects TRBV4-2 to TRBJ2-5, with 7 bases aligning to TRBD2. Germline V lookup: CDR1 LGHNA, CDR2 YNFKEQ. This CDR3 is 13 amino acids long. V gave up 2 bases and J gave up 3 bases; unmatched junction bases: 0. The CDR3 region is CASSQRGEETQYF. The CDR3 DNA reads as TGTGCCAGCAGCCAACGGGGGGAAGAGACCCAGTACTTC.

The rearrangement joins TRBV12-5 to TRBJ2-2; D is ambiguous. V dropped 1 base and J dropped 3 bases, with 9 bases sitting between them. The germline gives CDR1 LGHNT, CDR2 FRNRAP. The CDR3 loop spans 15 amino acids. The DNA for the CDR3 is TGTGCTAGTGGTTTGGCGGAGATGTACACCGGGGAGCTGTTTTTT. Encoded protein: CASGLAEMYTGELFF.

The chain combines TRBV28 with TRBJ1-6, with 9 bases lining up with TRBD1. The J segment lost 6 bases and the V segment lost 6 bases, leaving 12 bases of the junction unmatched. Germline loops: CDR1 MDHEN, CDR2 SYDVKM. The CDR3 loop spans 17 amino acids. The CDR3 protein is CASSSRGTGMLNSPLHF. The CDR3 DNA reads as TGTGCCAGCAGCAGCCGGGGGACAGGGATGCTTAATTCACCCCTCCACTTT.

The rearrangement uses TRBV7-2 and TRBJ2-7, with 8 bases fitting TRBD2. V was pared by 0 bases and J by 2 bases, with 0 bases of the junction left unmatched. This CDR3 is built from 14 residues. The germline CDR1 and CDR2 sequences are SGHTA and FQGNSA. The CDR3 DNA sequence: TGTGCCAGCAGCTTAGCTAGCGGGGCCTACGAGCAGTACTTC. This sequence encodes CASSLASGAYEQYF.

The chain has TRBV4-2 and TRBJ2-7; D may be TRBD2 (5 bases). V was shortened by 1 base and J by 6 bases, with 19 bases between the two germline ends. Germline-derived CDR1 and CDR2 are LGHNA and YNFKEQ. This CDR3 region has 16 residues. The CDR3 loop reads CASSQASAGPRGEQYF. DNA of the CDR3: TGTGCCAGCAGCCAAGCGTCAGCCGGGCCACGGGGCGAGCAGTACTTC.

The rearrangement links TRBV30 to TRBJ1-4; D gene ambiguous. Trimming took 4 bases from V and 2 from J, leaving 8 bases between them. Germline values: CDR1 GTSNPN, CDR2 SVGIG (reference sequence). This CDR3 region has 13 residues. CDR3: CAWMARTNEKLFF. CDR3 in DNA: TGTGCCTGGATGGCGAGGACTAATGAAAAACTGTTTTTT.

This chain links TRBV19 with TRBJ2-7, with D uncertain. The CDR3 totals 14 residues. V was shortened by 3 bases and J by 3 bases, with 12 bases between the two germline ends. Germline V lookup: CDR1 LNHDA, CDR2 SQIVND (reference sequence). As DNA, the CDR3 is TGTGCCAGTAGTATTCTTGCGGAGAGCTACGAGCAGTACTTC. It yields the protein CASSILAESYEQYF.

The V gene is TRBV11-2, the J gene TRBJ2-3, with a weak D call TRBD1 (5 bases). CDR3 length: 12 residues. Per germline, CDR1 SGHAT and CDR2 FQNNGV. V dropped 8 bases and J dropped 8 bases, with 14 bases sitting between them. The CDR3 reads CASRTPQGTQYF. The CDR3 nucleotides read TGTGCCAGCCGTACTCCGCAGGGTACGCAGTATTTT.

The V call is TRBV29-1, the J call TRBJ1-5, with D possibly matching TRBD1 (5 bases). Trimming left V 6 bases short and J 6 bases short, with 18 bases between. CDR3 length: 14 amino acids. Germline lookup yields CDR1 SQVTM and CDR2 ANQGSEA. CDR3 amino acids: CSVGGFVESQPQHF. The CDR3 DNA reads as TGCAGCGTGGGGGGGTTTGTGGAAAGTCAGCCCCAGCATTTT. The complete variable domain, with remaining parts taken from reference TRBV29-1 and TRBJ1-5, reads SAVISQKPSRDICQRGTSLTIQCQVDSQVTMMFWYRQQPGQSLTLIATANQGSEATYESGFVIDKFPISRPNLTFSTLTVSNMSPEDSSIYLCSVGGFVESQPQHFGDGTRLSIL.

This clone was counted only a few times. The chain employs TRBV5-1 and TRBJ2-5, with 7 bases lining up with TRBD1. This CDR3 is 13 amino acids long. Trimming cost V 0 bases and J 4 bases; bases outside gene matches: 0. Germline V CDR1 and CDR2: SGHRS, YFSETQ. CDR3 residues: CASSLDRGETQYF. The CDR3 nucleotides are TGCGCCAGCAGCTTGGACAGGGGAGAGACCCAGTACTTC.

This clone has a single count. CDR3 protein: CASSSNRLSQYF. The CDR3 DNA is TGTGCCAGCAGCTCTAATCGACTATCTCAGTACTTC. The rearrangement joins TRBV5-5 to TRBJ2-7; tentative D call: TRBD2 (5 bases). Germline-derived CDR1 and CDR2 are SGHKS and YYEKEE (reference sequence). The V end was cut by 3 bases, the J end by 10 bases, with 14 bases between. The CDR3 is 12 amino acids.

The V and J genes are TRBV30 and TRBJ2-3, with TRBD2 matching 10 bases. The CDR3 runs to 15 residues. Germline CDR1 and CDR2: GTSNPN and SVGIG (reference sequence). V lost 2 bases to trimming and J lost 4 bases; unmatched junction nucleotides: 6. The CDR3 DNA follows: TGTGCCTGGAGTCGCAGCGGGGGGGCCCCAGATACGCAGTATTTT. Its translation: CAWSRSGGAPDTQYF.

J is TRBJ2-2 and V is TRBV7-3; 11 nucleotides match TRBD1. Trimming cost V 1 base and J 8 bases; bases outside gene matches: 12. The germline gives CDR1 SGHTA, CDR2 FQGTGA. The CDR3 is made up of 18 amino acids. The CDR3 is CASSLNYAGTGGRGELFF. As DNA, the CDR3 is TGTGCCAGCAGCTTAAATTACGCCGGGACAGGGGGTAGAGGGGAGCTGTTTTTT.

The CDR3 DNA sequence: TGTGCCAGCTCACTACTCCAGGGGGTCGATGAGCAGTTCTTC. Protein: CASSLLQGVDEQFF. The rearrangement links TRBV18 to TRBJ2-1; 7 nucleotides agree with TRBD1. Germline V gene sequence: CDR1 KGHSH, CDR2 LQKENI. V lost 4 bases, J lost 8 bases, and 8 bases stayed unmatched. This CDR3 comprises 14 residues.

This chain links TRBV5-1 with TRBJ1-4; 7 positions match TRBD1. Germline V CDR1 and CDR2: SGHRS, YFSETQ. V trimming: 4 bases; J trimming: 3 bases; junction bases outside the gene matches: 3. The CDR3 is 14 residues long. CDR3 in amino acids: CASSPGTANEKLFF. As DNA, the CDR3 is TGCGCCAGCAGCCCCGGGACAGCTAATGAAAAACTGTTTTTT.

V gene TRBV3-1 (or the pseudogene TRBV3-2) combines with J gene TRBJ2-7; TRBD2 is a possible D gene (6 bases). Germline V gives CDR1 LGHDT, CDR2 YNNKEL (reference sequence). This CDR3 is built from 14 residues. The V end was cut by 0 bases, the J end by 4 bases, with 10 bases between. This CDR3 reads CASSQEFGGYEQYF. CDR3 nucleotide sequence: TGTGCCAGCAGCCAAGAGTTTGGAGGGTACGAGCAGTACTTC.

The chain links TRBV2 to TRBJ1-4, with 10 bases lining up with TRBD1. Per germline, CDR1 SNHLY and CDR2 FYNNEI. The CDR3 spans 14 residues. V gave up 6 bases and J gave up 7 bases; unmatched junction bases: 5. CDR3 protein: CASRPGTGVEKLFF. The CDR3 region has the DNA TGTGCCAGCAGACCCGGGACAGGGGTTGAAAAACTGTTTTTT.

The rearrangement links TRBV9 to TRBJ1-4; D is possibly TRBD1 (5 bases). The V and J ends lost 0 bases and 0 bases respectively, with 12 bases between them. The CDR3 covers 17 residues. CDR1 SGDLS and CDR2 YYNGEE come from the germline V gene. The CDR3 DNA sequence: TGTGCCAGCAGCGTAGCGGGGGGACCCTCAACTAATGAAAAACTGTTTTTT. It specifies CASSVAGGPSTNEKLFF. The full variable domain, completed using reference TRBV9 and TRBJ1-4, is DSGVTQTPKHLITATGQRVTLRCSPRSGDLSVYWYQQSLDQGLQFLIQYYNGEERAKGNILERFSAQQFPDLHSELNLSSLELGDSALYFCASSVAGGPSTNEKLFFGSGTQLSVL.